These 27 T cell receptor beta chains share one sample of origin, sequenced in a study of T cell repertoires in cytomegalovirus infection. One entry per CDR3 protein, called by TCRdb with MiXCR from the reads. This table holds around 530,000 distinct CDR3 sequences, approximately 25% found once. The source material was PBMCs. These receptors were taken from a human donor in good health (CMV status not recorded). Some clones in this sample may be carry-over from other donors' samples.

This clonotype was observed a handful of times. This sequence joins TRBV12-3 or TRBV12-4 and TRBJ2-1; D is unclear. V gave up 6 bases and J gave up 7 bases, with 10 bases separating them. The CDR3 is made up of 12 amino acids. As DNA, the CDR3 is TGTGCCAGCAGGCGACCACCAAATGAGCAGTTCTTC. Protein: CASRRPPNEQFF.

This clonotype turned up a few times. J is TRBJ2-7 and V is TRBV20-1; TRBD2 agrees at 8 bases. V gave up 6 bases and J gave up 5 bases; unmatched junction bases: 9. The CDR3 extends over 13 amino acids. Per germline, CDR1 DFQATT and CDR2 SNEGSKA (reference sequence). The CDR3 nucleotides are TGCAGTGCATTAAGCGGGGGCTCGAACGAGCAGTACTTC. This encodes CSALSGGSNEQYF.

The CDR3 DNA is TGTGCCAGCAGTTACTCGAAATCCGCAGGGGCTATCTCACCCCTCCACTTT. Protein sequence: CASSYSKSAGAISPLHF. The J gene is TRBJ1-6, the V gene TRBV6-5; D possibly corresponds to TRBD1 (6 bases). The CDR3 consists of 17 residues. From germline, CDR1 is MNHEY and CDR2 SVGAGI. Trimming took off 0 bases at V and 10 bases at J, with 19 bases between the two ends.

This chain links TRBV15 with TRBJ2-6; no firm D call. The germline CDR1 and CDR2 sequences are LNHNV and YYDKDF (reference sequence). The germline V and J ends were trimmed by 0 bases and 0 bases, with 6 bases remaining between them. The CDR3 is 16 amino acids. The CDR3: CATSRETRSGANVLTF. In DNA form, the CDR3 reads TGTGCCACCAGCAGAGAGACCCGCTCTGGGGCCAACGTCCTGACTTTC.

V and J are TRBV19 and TRBJ2-5; D is uncertain. Germline V gene lookup returns CDR1 LNHDA and CDR2 SQIVND (reference sequence). The CDR3 sequence is 15 residues long. V was cut by 6 bases and J by 4 bases, with 18 bases left in between. The CDR3 DNA reads TGTGCCAGTAGCCCATCTCGGGTAGGGTTAGAGACCCAGTACTTC. It is translated as CASSPSRVGLETQYF.

The V and J genes are TRBV9 and TRBJ2-7, with no clear D. The CDR3 loop spans 15 amino acids. CDR1 is SGDLS and CDR2 is YYNGEE in the germline V gene. V was cut by 0 bases and J by 0 bases, with 10 bases left in between. In DNA, the CDR3 is TGTGCCAGCAGCGTAGCTGCAGGATACTCCTACGAGCAGTACTTC. This gives the protein CASSVAAGYSYEQYF.

The table lists this clonotype with a count of one. V gene TRBV7-9 combines with J gene TRBJ2-7; tentatively, D is TRBD1 (6 bases). Germline V gene data show CDR1 as SEHNR and CDR2 as FQNEAQ (reference sequence). The CDR3 totals 17 residues. Trimming stripped 5 bases from V and 2 bases from J, with 22 bases between. This chain's CDR3 is CASSPQGGQSGTYEQYF. The CDR3 coding sequence is TGTGCCAGCAGCCCACAAGGGGGACAAAGTGGCACCTACGAGCAGTACTTC.

This clonotype has just a few counts. The chain is built from TRBV14 and TRBJ1-1; D ambiguous. This CDR3 region has 13 residues. Germline-derived CDR1 and CDR2 are SGHDN and FVKESK. V was pared by 2 bases and J by 0 bases, with 4 bases between. For the CDR3, the DNA is TGTGCCAGCAGCCAAAAAGTGAACACTGAAGCTTTCTTT. It translates to CASSQKVNTEAFF.

The CDR3 reads CASTISGRSTGELFF. In nucleotides, the CDR3 is TGTGCCAGCACCATTAGCGGGAGGAGTACCGGGGAGCTGTTTTTT. The chain has TRBV28 and TRBJ2-2; 10 bases match TRBD2. CDR1 is MDHEN and CDR2 is SYDVKM in the germline V gene. The V segment lost 7 bases and the J segment 5 bases; nucleotides outside the gene matches: 7. The CDR3 totals 15 residues.

This clonotype was seen repeatedly, ten times or more. The chain couples TRBV7-2 to TRBJ2-6; weak D call: TRBD2 (6 bases). Trimming left V 5 bases short and J 0 bases short, with 23 bases between. This CDR3 contains 20 residues. Germline CDR1 is SGHTA and CDR2 is FQGNSA. The CDR3: CASSSPLGVAELSGANVLTF. The CDR3 DNA sequence: TGTGCCAGCAGCAGCCCTCTCGGGGTAGCGGAGCTCTCTGGGGCCAACGTCCTGACTTTC.

V usage is TRBV30 and J usage is TRBJ1-4, with D unresolved. CDR1 and CDR2 (germline): GTSNPN, SVGIG (reference sequence). The CDR3 is 12 amino acids. CDR3 nucleotide sequence: TGTGCTGGGAAGGCGAGTGGAGAAAAACTGTTTTTT. Amino acids: CAGKASGEKLFF. The full variable domain, rest sourced from reference TRBV30 and TRBJ1-4, is SQTIHQWPATLVQPVGSPLSLECTVEGTSNPNLYWYRQAAGRGLQLLFYSVGIGQISSEVPQNLSASRPQDRQFILSSKKLLLSDSGFYLCAGKASGEKLFFGSGTQLSVL.

The chain is built from TRBV18 and TRBJ2-3, with TRBD2 matching over 8 bases. V lost 4 bases and J lost 5; bases outside the gene matches: 5. Per the germline V gene, CDR1 is KGHSH and CDR2 is LQKENI. The CDR3 loop spans 14 amino acids. For the CDR3, the DNA is TGTGCCAGCTCACGAGCGGGAGTTGGAGATACGCAGTATTTT. Translated, it gives CASSRAGVGDTQYF.

The V call is TRBV28, the J call TRBJ2-3; D is perhaps TRBD2 (6 bases). V was pared by 4 bases and J by 9 bases, with 17 bases between. Germline values: CDR1 MDHEN, CDR2 SYDVKM. There are 14 residues in the CDR3. In nucleotides, the CDR3 is TGTGCCAGCAGTTCCGCGGGACTCCTGATCACGCAGTATTTT. Protein: CASSSAGLLITQYF.

This clonotype showed up just a few times. The chain carries TRBV20-1 and TRBJ2-7; no definite D call. V was shortened by 4 bases and J by 2 bases, with 6 bases between the two germline ends. Germline V gene lookup returns CDR1 DFQATT and CDR2 SNEGSKA (reference sequence). The CDR3 runs to 11 residues. The DNA for the CDR3 is TGCAGTGCTACCGACACCTACGAGCAGTACTTC. It specifies CSATDTYEQYF.

This rearrangement joins TRBV6-2 or TRBV6-3 to TRBJ2-5; D may be TRBD1 (6 bases). Germline V CDR1 and CDR2: MNHEY, SVGEGT. V was trimmed by 7 bases and J by 4 bases, leaving 16 bases between them. CDR3 size: 14 residues. CDR3 loop: CASTPYRVGETQYF. In DNA form, the CDR3 reads TGTGCCAGCACCCCATACAGGGTTGGAGAGACCCAGTACTTC.

The rearrangement joins TRBV6-5 to TRBJ2-2; D remains unclear. Trimming removed 0 bases from V and 9 bases from J, with 8 bases in between. The CDR3 has 13 amino acids. Germline-derived CDR1 and CDR2 are MNHEY and SVGAGI. The CDR3 sequence is CASSYSPRRELFF. Here the CDR3 DNA reads TGTGCCAGCAGTTACTCCCCCAGAAGGGAGCTGTTTTTT.

The chain couples TRBV20-1 to TRBJ2-1, with 12 bases aligning to TRBD2. The CDR3 covers 20 residues. Germline V gives CDR1 DFQATT, CDR2 SNEGSKA (reference sequence). V lost 4 bases and J lost 4; bases outside the gene matches: 20. The CDR3 region is CSATLMDRLAGVGIYNEQFF. The CDR3 DNA reads TGCAGTGCTACCCTCATGGATCGACTAGCGGGAGTGGGGATTTACAATGAGCAGTTCTTC.

This clonotype was seen repeatedly, ten times or more. The chain carries TRBV7-2 and TRBJ2-1, with 8 bases aligning to TRBD2. J lost 8 bases, V lost 5 bases, and 8 bases had no gene match. Per the germline V gene, CDR1 is SGHTA and CDR2 is FQGNSA. The CDR3 runs to 14 residues. The chain's CDR3 is CASSQWVLADEQFF. In nucleotides, the CDR3 is TGTGCCAGCAGCCAGTGGGTACTAGCGGATGAGCAGTTCTTC. The complete variable domain, with remaining parts taken from reference TRBV7-2 and TRBJ2-1, reads GAGVSQSPSNKVTEKGKDVELRCDPISGHTALYWYRQSLGQGLEFLIYFQGNSAPDKSGLPSDRFSAERTGGSVSTLTIQRTQQEDSAVYLCASSQWVLADEQFFGPGTRLTVL.

J is TRBJ2-7 and V is TRBV11-2; possibly TRBD1 or TRBD2 for D (5 bases each). Trimming removed 1 base at V and 9 bases at J, with 22 bases between. Germline V CDR1 and CDR2: SGHAT, FQNNGV. The CDR3 is 16 residues long. Here the CDR3 reads CASSLGARSGRDVQYV. In DNA, the CDR3 is TGTGCCAGCAGCTTAGGCGCGCGGAGCGGACGGGACGTGCAGTACGTC.

This clonotype has at least ten counts. The V call is TRBV7-2, the J call TRBJ2-5; no clear D. This CDR3 spans 15 amino acids. The germline V and J ends were trimmed by 5 bases and 5 bases, with 18 bases remaining between them. Germline assignment: CDR1 SGHTA and CDR2 FQGNSA. This chain's CDR3 is CASSKVGPGVETQYF. Written as DNA, the CDR3 is TGTGCCAGCAGCAAAGTGGGCCCTGGGGTTGAGACCCAGTACTTC.

The J gene is TRBJ2-5, the V gene TRBV7-2; TRBD2 agrees at 11 bases. V was clipped by 5 bases and J by 7 bases; unmatched bases: 12. Germline V gene data show CDR1 as SGHTA and CDR2 as FQGNSA. The CDR3 consists of 16 residues. This CDR3 is CASSPHSGRARGTQYF. The DNA for the CDR3 is TGTGCCAGCAGCCCCCATAGCGGGAGGGCCAGAGGGACCCAGTACTTC.

In this sample, this clonotype turned up many times. The chain is built from TRBV7-2 and TRBJ2-3; 10 positions match TRBD2. The J segment lost 4 bases and the V segment lost 0 bases, leaving 7 bases of the junction unmatched. CDR3 size: 17 residues. Germline V lookup: CDR1 SGHTA, CDR2 FQGNSA. The CDR3 nucleotides read TGTGCCAGCAGCTTAGCAACTAGCGGGATCCTCCCAGATACGCAGTATTTT. This encodes CASSLATSGILPDTQYF.

This clonotype was picked up one time. V is TRBV24-1 and J is TRBJ1-5; possible D gene TRBD1, 5 bases. The CDR3 contains 14 residues. The germline CDR1 and CDR2 sequences are KGHDR and SFDVKD. V was shortened by 4 bases and J by 2 bases, with 8 bases between the two germline ends. The CDR3 coding sequence is TGTGCCACCAGTGACCCGGGGGGCAATCAGCCCCAGCATTTT. Protein product: CATSDPGGNQPQHF.

The V call is TRBV11-3, the J call TRBJ2-3, with 8 bases matching TRBD1. The CDR3 spans 21 residues. The V and J ends lost 0 bases and 3 bases, in that order; junction bases with no gene match: 20. CDR1 and CDR2 from the germline V gene are SGHNT and YENEEA. The DNA for the CDR3 is TGTGCCAGCAGCTTAGATCACCGACAGGGGCCAGCGGACCTGAAAACAGATACGCAGTATTTT. Its translation: CASSLDHRQGPADLKTDTQYF.

This chain uses TRBV24-1 with TRBJ1-1; D gene uncertain. Trimming removed 4 bases at V and 2 bases at J, with 13 bases between. The germline gives CDR1 KGHDR, CDR2 SFDVKD. The CDR3 consists of 15 residues. The DNA of the CDR3 is TGTGCCACCAGTGAGTCCAGCTCTGGAAACACTGAAGCTTTCTTT. Its translation: CATSESSSGNTEAFF.

V and J are TRBV12-3 or TRBV12-4 and TRBJ2-1; 8 bases map to TRBD2. The length of the CDR3 is 15 residues. J was trimmed by 0 bases and V by 8 bases; bases with no gene match: 6. The CDR3 DNA reads TGTGCCAGCGTCGGACTAGCCACCTCCTACAATGAGCAGTTCTTC. Translating it yields CASVGLATSYNEQFF.

This chain links TRBV4-3 with TRBJ2-1; 15 nucleotides match TRBD2. Looked up from germline, CDR1 is LGHNA and CDR2 is YSLEER. V was pared by 1 base and J by 2 bases, with 6 bases of the junction left unmatched. The CDR3 totals 19 residues. CDR3 bases: TGCGCCAGCAGCCAAGGGGGACTAGCGGGAGGATTTACCTACAATGAGCAGTTCTTC. It yields the protein CASSQGGLAGGFTYNEQFF.